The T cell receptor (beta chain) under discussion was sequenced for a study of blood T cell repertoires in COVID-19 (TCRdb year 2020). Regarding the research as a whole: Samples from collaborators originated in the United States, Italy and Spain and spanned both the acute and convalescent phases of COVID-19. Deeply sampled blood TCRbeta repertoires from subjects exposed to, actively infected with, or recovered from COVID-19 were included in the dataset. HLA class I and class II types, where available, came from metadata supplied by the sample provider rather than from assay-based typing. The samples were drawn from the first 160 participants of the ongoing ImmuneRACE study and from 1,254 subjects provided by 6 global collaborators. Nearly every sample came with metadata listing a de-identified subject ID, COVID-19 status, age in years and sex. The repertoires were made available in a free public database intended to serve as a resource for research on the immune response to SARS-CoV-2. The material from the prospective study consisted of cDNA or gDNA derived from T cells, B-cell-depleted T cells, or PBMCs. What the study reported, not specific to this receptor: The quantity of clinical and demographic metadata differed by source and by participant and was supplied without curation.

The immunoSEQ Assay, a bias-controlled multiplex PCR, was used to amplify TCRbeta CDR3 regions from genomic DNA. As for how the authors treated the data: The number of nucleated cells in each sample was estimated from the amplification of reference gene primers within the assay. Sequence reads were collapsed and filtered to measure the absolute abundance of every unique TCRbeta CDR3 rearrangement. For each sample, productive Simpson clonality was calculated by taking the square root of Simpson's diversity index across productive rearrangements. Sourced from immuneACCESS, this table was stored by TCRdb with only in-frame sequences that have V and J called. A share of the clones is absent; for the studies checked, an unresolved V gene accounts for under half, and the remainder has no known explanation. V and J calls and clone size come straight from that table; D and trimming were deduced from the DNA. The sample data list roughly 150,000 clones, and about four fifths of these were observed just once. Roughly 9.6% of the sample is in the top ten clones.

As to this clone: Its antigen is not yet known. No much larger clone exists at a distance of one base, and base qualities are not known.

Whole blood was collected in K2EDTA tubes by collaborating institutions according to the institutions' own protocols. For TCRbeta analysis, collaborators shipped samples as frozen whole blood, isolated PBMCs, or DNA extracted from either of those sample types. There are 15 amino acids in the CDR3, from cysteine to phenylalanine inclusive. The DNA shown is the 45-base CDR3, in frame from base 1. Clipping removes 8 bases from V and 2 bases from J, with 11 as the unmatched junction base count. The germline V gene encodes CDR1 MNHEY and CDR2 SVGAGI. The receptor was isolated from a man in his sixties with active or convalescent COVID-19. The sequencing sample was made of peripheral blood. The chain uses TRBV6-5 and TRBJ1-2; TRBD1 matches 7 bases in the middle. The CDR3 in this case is CASRGTGVSNYGYTF. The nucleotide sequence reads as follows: TGTGCCAGCCGCGGTACAGGGGTCTCCAACTATGGCTACACCTTC.